Listed here are 18 T cell receptor beta chains from one sample, sequenced in a study of T cell changes during pregnancy in multiple sclerosis. Produced via immunoSEQ multiplex PCR; TCRdb's table is partial and in-frame only. The sample carries about 28,000 clones, just over 85% recorded once. Sample: CD4+ T cells from peripheral blood mononuclear cells, taken in the first trimester of pregnancy. The receptors originated from a female donor in good health, enrolled as a control in a pregnancy study.

The chain recombines TRBV30 with TRBJ1-2; 8 nucleotides line up with TRBD1. Unmatched junction bases numbered 8, after V lost 2 bases and J lost 6 bases. CDR1 and CDR2 from the germline V gene are GTSNPN and SVGIG (reference sequence). The length of the CDR3 is 14 residues. The CDR3 protein is CAWSIMSRGHGYTF. In DNA, the CDR3 is TGTGCCTGGAGTATAATGTCCAGGGGGCATGGCTACACCTTC. The full variable domain, its missing parts supplied by reference TRBV30 and TRBJ1-2, is SQTIHQWPATLVQPVGSPLSLECTVEGTSNPNLYWYRQAAGRGLQLLFYSVGIGQISSEVPQNLSASRPQDRQFILSSKKLLLSDSGFYLCAWSIMSRGHGYTFGSGTRLTVV.

J is TRBJ2-4 and V is TRBV5-1; no clear D gene. CDR1 is SGHRS, CDR2 YFSETQ, per germline. Trimming removed 2 bases from V and 6 bases from J, with 9 bases in between. This CDR3 has 13 amino acids. The DNA of the CDR3 is TGCGCCAGCAGCTTCCGAATCGGAAACATTCAGTACTTC. Residues: CASSFRIGNIQYF.

The J gene is TRBJ1-3, the V gene TRBV19; 7 bases line up with TRBD1. The CDR3 is made up of 15 amino acids. Germline lookup yields CDR1 LNHDA and CDR2 SQIVND (reference sequence). V lost 6 bases and J lost 0; bases outside the gene matches: 5. This CDR3 reads CASRADRSSGNTIYF. DNA of the CDR3: TGTGCCAGTAGGGCGGACAGGAGCTCTGGAAACACCATATATTTT.

The chain couples TRBV29-1 to TRBJ1-5; a weak D match, TRBD1 (6 bases). Germline CDR1 and CDR2: SQVTM and ANQGSEA. Trimming took off 4 bases at V and 4 bases at J, with 8 bases between the two ends. This CDR3 has 12 residues. CDR3 sequence reads: CSVAGANQPQHF. The CDR3 nucleotides are TGCAGCGTTGCAGGGGCTAATCAGCCCCAGCATTTT.

The rearrangement links TRBV19 to TRBJ1-5; 11 positions agree with TRBD1. The V and J ends lost 7 bases and 7 bases, in that order; junction bases with no gene match: 9. The length of the CDR3 is 15 residues. CDR1 is LNHDA and CDR2 is SQIVND in the germline V gene (reference sequence). The CDR3: CASTPDRGLYQPQHF. DNA for the CDR3: TGTGCCAGTACCCCGGACAGGGGGCTGTACCAGCCCCAGCATTTT.

The chain is built from TRBV2 and TRBJ1-5, with D possibly TRBD1 on 6 matching bases. CDR3 length equals 13 residues. CDR1 is SNHLY, CDR2 FYNNEI, per germline. Trimming left V 6 bases short and J 7 bases short, with 13 bases between. The CDR3 reads CASRRTDTQPQHF. CDR3 DNA sequence: TGTGCCAGCAGACGGACAGACACCCAGCCCCAGCATTTT. Full variable domain (outside the CDR3, taken from reference TRBV2 and TRBJ1-5): EPEVTQTPSHQVTQMGQEVILRCVPISNHLYFYWYRQILGQKVEFLVSFYNNEISEKSEIFDDQFSVERPDGSNFTLKIRSTKLEDSAMYFCASRRTDTQPQHFGDGTRLSIL.

This chain links TRBV15 with TRBJ2-1, with TRBD2 matching over 9 bases. CDR1 is LNHNV and CDR2 is YYDKDF in the germline V gene (reference sequence). With V trimmed by 5 bases and J by 9 bases, 5 bases remained unmatched. The CDR3 covers 13 residues. The CDR3 DNA follows: TGTGCCACCAGCCCCAGAGCGGGGGGTGAGCAGTTCTTC. Translated, it gives CATSPRAGGEQFF.

The V and J genes are TRBV7-2 and TRBJ1-2, with TRBD1 as a possible D gene (5 bases). Trimming took off 1 base at V and 2 bases at J, with 8 bases between the two ends. Per germline, CDR1 SGHTA and CDR2 FQGNSA. The CDR3 has 14 amino acids. The CDR3 reads CASSLGRGNYGYTF. Written as DNA, the CDR3 is TGTGCCAGCAGCTTAGGGCGGGGGAACTATGGCTACACCTTC.

This rearrangement joins TRBV7-6 to TRBJ2-1; 7 bases map to TRBD1. V shed 0 bases and J 0 bases; nucleotides not matched to a gene: 5. Germline values: CDR1 SGHVS, CDR2 FNYEAQ. The CDR3 loop spans 17 amino acids. The CDR3 DNA follows: TGTGCCAGCAGCTTAGCAGGGGGCGACAGCTCCTACAATGAGCAGTTCTTC. Protein: CASSLAGGDSSYNEQFF.

The V gene is TRBV11-1, the J gene TRBJ1-2, with a weak D call TRBD1 (6 bases). Germline V gene lookup returns CDR1 SGHAT and CDR2 FQDESV (reference sequence). Trimming took off 4 bases at V and 8 bases at J, with 17 bases between the two ends. This CDR3 spans 14 amino acids. CDR3 residues: CASSYGTKSGGYTF. CDR3 in DNA: TGTGCCAGCAGCTACGGGACAAAATCAGGAGGCTACACCTTC.

The chain has TRBV5-6 and TRBJ2-3; D gene unclear. V lost 2 bases to trimming and J lost 2 bases, with 6 bases between them. The CDR3 is made up of 13 amino acids. Germline CDR1 and CDR2: SGHDT and YYEEEE. Here the CDR3 DNA reads TGTGCCAGCAGCTTCCTAGACACAGATACGCAGTATTTT. This sequence encodes CASSFLDTDTQYF.

This clone was observed a few times. The chain has TRBV7-9 and TRBJ1-1, with D hard to call. This CDR3 has 15 residues. Per the germline V gene, CDR1 is SEHNR and CDR2 is FQNEAQ (reference sequence). Trimming left V 5 bases short and J 1 base short, with 14 bases between. CDR3 nucleotide sequence: TGTGCCAGCAGCCCAGGCGGGAGGGCGAACACTGAAGCTTTCTTT. Translated: CASSPGGRANTEAFF.

The chain links TRBV18 to TRBJ2-7; D is possibly TRBD2 (5 bases). V dropped 4 bases and J dropped 7 bases, with 17 bases sitting between them. From germline, CDR1 is KGHSH and CDR2 LQKENI. This CDR3 region has 14 residues. The CDR3 sequence is CASSLGRGQDEQYF. For the CDR3, the DNA is TGTGCCAGCTCACTAGGACGGGGTCAGGATGAGCAGTACTTC.

The chain carries TRBV6-4 and TRBJ1-5, with D unclear. This CDR3 has 14 amino acids. V lost 3 bases to trimming and J lost 6 bases, with 12 bases between them. Germline V lookup: CDR1 MRHNA, CDR2 SNTAGT. CDR3 in amino acids: CASSDRGGGQPQHF. The CDR3 DNA sequence: TGTGCCAGCAGTGATCGGGGAGGCGGTCAGCCCCAGCATTTT.

This clone was observed a few times. The chain joins TRBV5-4 to TRBJ2-2; D is possibly TRBD1 (6 bases). V lost 4 bases and J lost 2, with 9 bases in between. CDR1 is SGHNT, CDR2 YYREEE, per germline (reference sequence). The CDR3 runs 14 residues. The CDR3 loop is CASSMGHNTGELFF. CDR3 bases: TGTGCCAGCAGCATGGGACACAACACCGGGGAGCTGTTTTTT.

The V and J genes are TRBV7-2 and TRBJ1-5; D ambiguous. In germline, CDR1 is SGHTA, CDR2 FQGNSA. V lost 2 bases and J 4 bases, leaving 9 bases between the germline ends. The CDR3 length is 14 residues. The CDR3 DNA sequence: TGTGCCAGCAGCTTACCGGGGTATAATCAGCCCCAGCATTTT. Residues: CASSLPGYNQPQHF.

This chain joins TRBV5-1 and TRBJ2-1; TRBD1 might be the D (5 bases). The germline V and J ends were trimmed by 0 bases and 5 bases, with 6 bases remaining between them. CDR1 SGHRS and CDR2 YFSETQ come from the germline V gene. The CDR3 is 13 amino acids. The CDR3 DNA reads TGCGCCAGCAGCTTGGGCAGGGACAATGAGCAGTTCTTC. It yields the protein CASSLGRDNEQFF.

This clone is medium-sized by share. This rearrangement joins TRBV11-3 to TRBJ2-7; D remains unclear. The germline CDR1 and CDR2 sequences are SGHNT and YENEEA. V was pared by 5 bases and J by 4 bases, with 12 bases between. The length of the CDR3 is 13 residues. CDR3 sequence: CASSPRHGYEQYF. CDR3 nucleotides: TGTGCCAGCAGCCCGAGGCACGGGTACGAGCAGTACTTC.